The 31 T cell receptor beta chains given below trace back to one sample, sequenced in a study of blood T cell repertoires in COVID-19. Method: immunoSEQ multiplex PCR; TCRdb's copy keeps in-frame clones and lacks some. The sample shows a few hundred thousand clones, approximately 87% of them seen only once. Sequencing was performed on peripheral blood. Source of these receptors: a woman aged 50 to 65 with acute or convalescent COVID-19.

The chain is built from TRBV5-3 and TRBJ2-7, with 9 bases matching TRBD1. TRBV5-3 is an open reading frame whose function is uncertain. The CDR3 covers 16 residues. With V trimmed by 4 bases and J by 6 bases, 14 bases remained unmatched. Written as DNA, the CDR3 is TGTGCCAGAAGCAAACTAAGTCCGGACAGGGGCTCCGAGCAGTACTTC. This encodes CARSKLSPDRGSEQYF.

This chain connects TRBV6-2 or TRBV6-3 to TRBJ1-5, with TRBD1 matching over 7 bases. The junction had 7 bases not matched to a gene; V was cut back by 6 bases and J by 5 bases. Looked up from germline, CDR1 is MNHEY and CDR2 is SVGEGT. The CDR3 covers 14 residues. The CDR3 spells CASSSGGGYQPQHF. Written as DNA, the CDR3 is TGTGCCAGCAGCTCTGGAGGGGGCTATCAGCCCCAGCATTTT.

The J gene is TRBJ1-5, the V gene TRBV7-8, with TRBD1 as a possible D gene (6 bases). Looked up from germline, CDR1 is SGHVS and CDR2 is FQNEAQ. The CDR3 covers 20 residues. V dropped 0 bases and J dropped 3 bases, with 24 bases sitting between them. Here the CDR3 reads CASSLAAYRADLKYNQPQHF. The CDR3 DNA is TGTGCCAGCAGCTTAGCGGCTTACAGGGCCGACCTGAAATACAATCAGCCCCAGCATTTT.

The genes are TRBV24-1 and TRBJ1-6, with TRBD1 matching 9 bases. The length of the CDR3 is 17 residues. Germline CDR1 KGHDR, CDR2 SFDVKD. V gave up 3 bases and J gave up 1 base; unmatched junction bases: 3. Here the CDR3 reads CATSDPTGGSYNSPLHF. CDR3 DNA sequence: TGTGCCACCAGTGATCCGACAGGGGGTTCCTATAATTCACCCCTCCACTTT.

The chain joins TRBV7-9 to TRBJ2-1, with D perhaps matching TRBD2 (5 bases). The CDR3 covers 15 residues. The V end lost 3 bases, the J end lost 3 bases, and 12 bases lay between the germline ends. In germline, CDR1 is SEHNR, CDR2 FQNEAQ (reference sequence). DNA for the CDR3: TGTGCCAGCAGCTTTACGGGGTTTAACTACAATGAGCAGTTCTTC. The encoded protein is CASSFTGFNYNEQFF.

The V and J genes are TRBV2 and TRBJ2-7; D is undetermined. The germline CDR1 and CDR2 sequences are SNHLY and FYNNEI. The germline V and J ends were trimmed by 6 bases and 0 bases, with 15 bases remaining between them. This CDR3 contains 15 residues. Written as DNA, the CDR3 is TGTGCCAGCAGCCAAGGCGGTGCAAGCTCCTACGAGCAGTACTTC. It codes for CASSQGGASSYEQYF.

This clone was counted once. The V and J genes are TRBV6-5 and TRBJ2-7; 11 nucleotides line up with TRBD1. Trimming at V came to 5 bases and at J to 5 bases, leaving 5 bases not matched to a gene. This CDR3 is 14 amino acids long. The germline V gene encodes CDR1 MNHEY and CDR2 SVGAGI. The CDR3 DNA reads TGTGCCAGCAGTCTGGACAGGGGGCACGACGAGCAGTACTTC. This translates into CASSLDRGHDEQYF.

J is TRBJ2-7 and V is TRBV18; TRBD1 matches 9 bases. Germline values: CDR1 KGHSH, CDR2 LQKENI. V lost 10 bases, J lost 5 bases, and 12 bases stayed unmatched. The CDR3 is made up of 14 amino acids. CDR3 sequence: CATESGTGNHEQYF. The CDR3 DNA sequence: TGTGCCACAGAATCCGGGACAGGGAACCACGAGCAGTACTTC.

This rearrangement joins TRBV2 to TRBJ1-1, with a weak D call TRBD1 (5 bases). This CDR3 is 11 amino acids long. The germline gives CDR1 SNHLY, CDR2 FYNNEI. V shed 4 bases and J shed 6 bases, with 6 bases lying between them. Here the CDR3 DNA reads TGTGCCAGCAGTGGACAGTCTGAAGCTTTCTTT. This encodes CASSGQSEAFF.

The CDR3 region is CASSLRIGQGGRNTEAFF. For the CDR3, the DNA is TGCGCCAGCAGCTTGAGAATCGGACAGGGAGGTAGGAACACTGAAGCTTTCTTT. The chain uses TRBV5-1 and TRBJ1-1; 8 nucleotides line up with TRBD1. This CDR3 has 18 amino acids. Germline-derived CDR1 and CDR2 are SGHRS and YFSETQ. V dropped 1 base and J dropped 1; count of bases not matched to a gene: 12.

The CDR3 here is CASAGTPNTGELFF. DNA for the CDR3: TGTGCCAGTGCCGGGACACCGAACACCGGGGAGCTGTTTTTT. The chain is built from TRBV11-3 and TRBJ2-2, with a weak D call TRBD1 (6 bases). Germline V CDR1 and CDR2: SGHNT, YENEEA. Trimming took 9 bases from V and 0 from J, leaving 11 bases between them. The CDR3 spans 14 residues.

This clone has a handful of counts. The chain is built from TRBV27 and TRBJ1-2; a possible D gene is TRBD1 (5 bases). CDR3 length equals 15 residues. Germline values: CDR1 MNHEY, CDR2 SMNVEV (reference sequence). The ends were cut back, 5 bases at V and 4 bases at J, with 17 bases in the middle. CDR3 sequence: CASSLSSWGGYGYTF. CDR3 coding DNA: TGTGCCAGCAGTCTAAGCTCGTGGGGGGGCTATGGCTACACCTTC.

The CDR3 protein is CASSLDRSDQPQHF. CDR3 DNA: TGCGCCAGCAGCTTGGACAGGTCGGATCAGCCCCAGCATTTT. The rearrangement joins TRBV5-1 to TRBJ1-5; D is perhaps TRBD1 (5 bases). The CDR3 has 14 amino acids. V was clipped by 0 bases and J by 5 bases, with 9 bases between them. Germline lookup yields CDR1 SGHRS and CDR2 YFSETQ. The entire variable domain, with the rest obtained from reference TRBV5-1 and TRBJ1-5, is as follows: KAGVTQTPRYLIKTRGQQVTLSCSPISGHRSVSWYQQTPGQGLQFLFEYFSETQRNKGNFPGRFSGRQFSNSRSEMNVSTLELGDSALYLCASSLDRSDQPQHFGDGTRLSIL.

This chain joins TRBV9 and TRBJ2-7; 7 nucleotides match TRBD2. The CDR3 contains 17 residues. The germline V gene has CDR1 SGDLS and CDR2 YYNGEE. After removal of 3 bases from V and 6 bases from J, the junction contained 18 bases not matched to a gene. The DNA of the CDR3 is TGTGCCAGCAGCGAAGGGACGAATGCAGCGGGATATGGCGAGCAGTACTTC. It is translated as CASSEGTNAAGYGEQYF.

This sequence joins TRBV6-5 and TRBJ2-1; D gene uncertain. This CDR3 is 13 amino acids long. Germline V lookup: CDR1 MNHEY, CDR2 SVGAGI. Trimming pared 4 bases from V and 1 base from J, leaving 5 bases between. The chain's CDR3 is CASSLASYNEQFF. The CDR3 nucleotides read TGTGCCAGCAGTTTGGCTTCCTACAATGAGCAGTTCTTC.

This chain uses TRBV30 with TRBJ1-2; the D gene is possibly TRBD1 (6 bases). Trimming shortened V by 4 bases and J by 8 bases, and 17 bases separated the two germline ends. CDR1 is GTSNPN and CDR2 is SVGIG in the germline V gene (reference sequence). This CDR3 is 13 amino acids long. The CDR3 nucleotides read TGTGCCTGGACTGGCGGGGGGCTCTTGGGCTACACCTTC. It encodes CAWTGGGLLGYTF.

This chain uses TRBV30 with TRBJ1-2; 12 nucleotides match TRBD1. The CDR3 is 14 residues long. Germline assignment: CDR1 GTSNPN and CDR2 SVGIG (reference sequence). J lost 8 bases, V lost 2 bases, and 6 bases had no gene match. CDR3 protein: CAWSTGTGGHGYTF. CDR3 coding DNA: TGTGCCTGGAGTACCGGGACAGGGGGCCACGGCTACACCTTC. Complete variable domain (other parts from reference TRBV30 and TRBJ1-2): SQTIHQWPATLVQPVGSPLSLECTVEGTSNPNLYWYRQAAGRGLQLLFYSVGIGQISSEVPQNLSASRPQDRQFILSSKKLLLSDSGFYLCAWSTGTGGHGYTFGSGTRLTVV.

The gene calls are TRBV21-1 and TRBJ2-3; the table's D call of TRBD2 was not tested on the DNA. TRBV21-1 is classified as a pseudogene. This CDR3 spans 16 amino acids. The DNA for the CDR3 is TGTGCCAGCAGCAAAGAGGTACGGGAAAGCACAGATACGCAGTATTTT. Translated: CASSKEVRESTDTQYF.

This chain uses TRBV4-1 with TRBJ2-1; D is uncertain. The CDR3 has 16 amino acids. Germline V lookup: CDR1 MGHRA, CDR2 YSYEKL. Trimming cost V 0 bases and J 3 bases, with 12 bases left between them. This CDR3 reads CASSQDPATRYNEQFF. The CDR3, as DNA: TGCGCCAGCAGCCAAGATCCTGCGACACGCTACAATGAGCAGTTCTTC.

This chain joins TRBV5-1 and TRBJ2-1; 9 bases align to TRBD2. Germline V CDR1 and CDR2: SGHRS, YFSETQ. V lost 1 base to trimming and J lost 9 bases; unmatched junction nucleotides: 11. The CDR3 has 16 residues. The CDR3, as DNA: TGCGCCAGCAGCTTGCAGGTGTTAGCGGGAGCCGGTGAGCAGTTCTTC. This gives the protein CASSLQVLAGAGEQFF.

The chain uses TRBV3-1 (or the pseudogene TRBV3-2) and TRBJ2-1, with D hard to call. With 0 bases removed from V and 2 bases from J, the gap between germline ends came to 5 bases. Germline-derived CDR1 and CDR2 are LGHDT and YNNKEL (reference sequence). This CDR3 has 14 amino acids. The CDR3 sequence is CASSQDRTYNEQFF. DNA for the CDR3: TGTGCCAGCAGCCAAGACCGTACCTACAATGAGCAGTTCTTC.

The chain uses TRBV6-2 or TRBV6-3 and TRBJ1-2, with 8 bases aligning to TRBD1. From germline, CDR1 is MNHEY and CDR2 SVGEGT. V dropped 6 bases and J dropped 6; count of bases not matched to a gene: 6. This CDR3 is 13 amino acids long. The CDR3 protein is CASSHRGLDGYTF. As DNA, the CDR3 is TGTGCCAGCAGCCACAGGGGGTTGGATGGCTACACCTTC.

This clone was observed a single time. The chain uses TRBV7-2 and TRBJ1-2, with unresolved D. V was pared by 5 bases and J by 7 bases, with 20 bases between. This CDR3 spans 15 amino acids. The germline CDR1 and CDR2 sequences are SGHTA and FQGNSA. Here the CDR3 DNA reads TGTGCCAGCAGCCCTACCCCGGGATCCCGAATTGGCTACACCTTC. Its protein product is CASSPTPGSRIGYTF.

This clone appeared a few times. The chain employs TRBV29-1 and TRBJ2-7; 7 bases align to TRBD1. After removal of 0 bases from V and 6 bases from J, the junction contained 11 bases not matched to a gene. The CDR3 loop spans 15 amino acids. CDR1 is SQVTM, CDR2 ANQGSEA, per germline. The CDR3 DNA reads as TGCAGCGTTGAAGAGGGGTGGACAGGAACGACCGAGCAGTACTTC. Its translation: CSVEEGWTGTTEQYF.

V and J are TRBV4-2 and TRBJ2-3, with unresolved D. The germline V and J ends were trimmed by 0 bases and 3 bases, with 13 bases remaining between them. Germline values: CDR1 LGHNA, CDR2 YNFKEQ. CDR3 length: 16 amino acids. CDR3 sequence reads: CASSQDGSDQTDTQYF. In DNA, the CDR3 is TGTGCCAGCAGCCAAGATGGAAGCGACCAAACAGATACGCAGTATTTT.

The chain has TRBV5-1 and TRBJ2-6; D remains ambiguous. Germline values: CDR1 SGHRS, CDR2 YFSETQ. The CDR3 is 15 amino acids. V lost 4 bases and J 0 bases, leaving 8 bases between the germline ends. CDR3 region: CASSRDTSGANVLTF. CDR3 DNA: TGCGCCAGCAGCCGCGATACCTCTGGGGCCAACGTCCTGACTTTC.

This clone came up once. This chain uses TRBV18 with TRBJ2-7, with TRBD2 matching over 10 bases. This CDR3 has 16 amino acids. V lost 1 base and J lost 3; bases outside the gene matches: 6. Germline V gene data show CDR1 as KGHSH and CDR2 as LQKENI. In DNA form, the CDR3 reads TGTGCCAGCTCACCACGAGGTTTAGCGGGGGGCTACGAGCAGTACTTC. Its translation: CASSPRGLAGGYEQYF. Full variable domain (missing parts from reference TRBV18 and TRBJ2-7): NAGVMQNPRHLVRRRGQEARLRCSPMKGHSHVYWYRQLPEEGLKFMVYLQKENIIDESGMPKERFSAEFPKEGPSILRIQQVVRGDSAAYFCASSPRGLAGGYEQYFGPGTRLTVT.

J is TRBJ1-5 and V is TRBV27; D not certain. CDR1 is MNHEY and CDR2 is SMNVEV in the germline V gene (reference sequence). Trimming cost V 5 bases and J 0 bases, with 8 bases left between them. This CDR3 contains 14 residues. The CDR3 here is CASSLAGSNQPQHF. The DNA of the CDR3 is TGTGCCAGCAGTCTGGCAGGTAGCAATCAGCCCCAGCATTTT.

The chain combines TRBV15 with TRBJ1-3; D perhaps matches TRBD1 (6 bases). This CDR3 comprises 15 residues. The V end was cut by 6 bases, the J end by 0 bases, with 12 bases between. In germline, CDR1 is LNHNV, CDR2 YYDKDF (reference sequence). The CDR3 sequence is CATSSTGRSGNTIYF. CDR3 sequence (DNA): TGTGCCACCAGTTCGACAGGCCGCTCTGGAAACACCATATATTTT.

The gene calls are TRBV9 and TRBJ2-3, with unresolved D. The V gene's germline CDR1 is SGDLS and CDR2 YYNGEE. This CDR3 has 14 residues. Deletions cut 1 base from V and 3 bases from J, with 9 bases between. CDR3 region: CASSVLVQTDTQYF. The CDR3 DNA reads as TGTGCCAGCAGCGTACTCGTCCAGACAGATACGCAGTATTTT.

For the CDR3, the DNA is TGTGCCAGCAGCAGAACAGGGCACACTGAAGCTTTCTTT. Translation gives CASSRTGHTEAFF. The chain links TRBV7-2 to TRBJ1-1, with D possibly TRBD1 on 6 matching bases. Germline V CDR1 and CDR2: SGHTA, FQGNSA. Trimming pared 5 bases from V and 3 bases from J, leaving 10 bases between. The CDR3 consists of 13 residues.